This is a list of T cell receptor beta chains from one sample in a study of CD8+CD57+ T cells in acquired aplastic anemia. Via MiXCR, TCRdb re-called the reads, giving one row per CDR3 protein. The sample records roughly 200,000 distinct CDR3 sequences, around three fifths being singletons. The sample was sorted CD4+, CD8+, or CD8+CD57+ T cells (not recorded which) from PBMCs. The receptors were sampled from a human donor with aplastic anemia. Each CDR3 is given with its conserved first and last residue. Fields, in order: D gene, clone size, V gene, J gene, CDR3 DNA, CDR3 protein. D genes are given only for firm matches. The size entry is marked missing in some rows and otherwise reads once, few, many or a size class.

>.|.|TRBV4-2|TRBJ2-7
TGTGCCAGCAGCTGGGCCGGGGAGCAGTACTTC
CASSWAGEQYF
>.|.|TRBV24-1|TRBJ2-3
TGTGCCACCAGTGACCCGTCGGACGGGCGCACAGATACGCAGTATTTT
CATSDPSDGRTDTQYF
>.|few|TRBV20-1|TRBJ1-6
TGCAGTGCTAGTACGGCCCCACCAACTTCACCCCTCCACTTT
CSASTAPPTSPLHF
>.|.|TRBV20-1|TRBJ2-7
TGCAGTGCTATTACCGGTAACTACGAGCAGTACTTC
CSAITGNYEQYF
>.|few|TRBV7-9|TRBJ1-1
TGTGCCAGCAGCTTGGCGGGCCGGAACACTGAAGCTTTCTTT
CASSLAGRNTEAFF
>.|.|TRBV2|TRBJ2-7
TGTGCCAGCATACCAGGGTCCGCTGGGGGCTACGAGCAGTACTTC
CASIPGSAGGYEQYF
>TRBD2|.|TRBV24-1|TRBJ2-1
TGTGCCACCAGTGGAGCGGGGGGGCCTAATGAGCAGTTCTTC
CATSGAGGPNEQFF
>.|many|TRBV5-1|TRBJ2-7
TGCGCCAGCGAGAGCTCCTACGAGCAGTACTTC
CASESSYEQYF
>.|.|TRBV11-2|TRBJ2-6
TGTGCCAGCAGCCAGGAGGGTCCTGGGGCCAACGTCCTGACTTTC
CASSQEGPGANVLTF
>.|few|TRBV20-1|TRBJ2-3
TGCAGTGCTAGTCCCCAGGTTACAGATACGCAGTATTTT
CSASPQVTDTQYF
>.|few|TRBV24-1|TRBJ2-7
TGTGCCACCAGTGATCTGACAGCTTCCTACGAGCAGTACTTC
CATSDLTASYEQYF
>.|.|TRBV7-9|TRBJ1-2
TGTGCCAGCAGCTTAGAGGGCCATGGCTACACCTTC
CASSLEGHGYTF
>.|few|TRBV10-3|TRBJ2-7
TGTGCCATCAGTGAGGAGTTGAGTAGCGGACTTTCCTTCTACGAGCAGTACTTC
CAISEELSSGLSFYEQYF
>TRBD1|many|TRBV5-8|TRBJ2-2
TGTGCCAGCAGCAGCCCCGACAGGGTAGGGTCCGGGGAGCTGTTTTTT
CASSSPDRVGSGELFF
>.|.|TRBV7-9|TRBJ2-7
TGTGCCAGCAGCTTACGGCAGGGCGAGGACTTC
CASSLRQGEDF
>TRBD1|few|TRBV10-3|TRBJ1-2
TGTGCCATCGGTTTGGGGGGGACAGGATATAACTATGGCTACACCTTC
CAIGLGGTGYNYGYTF
>.|few|TRBV15|TRBJ1-1
TGTGCCACCAGCGGAACGGCAGGACCGGCTTTCTTT
CATSGTAGPAFF
>.|.|TRBV4-1|TRBJ2-1
TGCGCCAGCAGCCTACCTCCAGGGAGGAATGAGCAGTTCTTC
CASSLPPGRNEQFF
>TRBD1|.|TRBV15|TRBJ2-1
TGTGCCACCAGCAGCTCCAGGTCGGGACAGGCGACTTACAATGAGCAGTTCTTC
CATSSSRSGQATYNEQFF
>TRBD2|once|TRBV20-1|TRBJ2-1
TGCAGTGCTAGAGGACTAGCGGCGTTGGATGAGCAGTTCTTC
CSARGLAALDEQFF
>.|few|TRBV6-1|TRBJ2-5
TGTGCCAGCAGTGAAGTTTTCGGGGAGACCCAGTACTTC
CASSEVFGETQYF
>TRBD2|.|TRBV19|TRBJ2-1
TGTGCCAGTAGTGCTCGACTAGCGGGGGGGGGAAATGAGCAGTTCTTC
CASSARLAGGGNEQFF
>.|.|TRBV7-9|TRBJ2-1
TGTGCCAGCAGCTTAGGGGCAGCGGGCCAGCATGAGCAGTTCTTC
CASSLGAAGQHEQFF
>.|.|TRBV15|TRBJ2-7
TGTGCCACCATAACTTGGCCCAATCGGTACGAGCAGTACTTC
CATITWPNRYEQYF
>.|.|TRBV5-1|TRBJ2-3
TGCGCCAGCAGCGAGGCGTTGGGGACAGATACGCAGTATTTT
CASSEALGTDTQYF
>.|few|TRBV4-1|TRBJ2-7
TGCGCCAGCAGCCAAGAGAGGGTAGGAGGGCACGAGCAGTACTTC
CASSQERVGGHEQYF
>.|few|TRBV2|TRBJ2-1
TGTGCCAGCAGGAGGGGCAGGGCCTCGAACAATGAGCAGTTCTTC
CASRRGRASNNEQFF
>.|.|TRBV7-9|TRBJ2-7
TGTGCCAGCAGCACCCAACCGGGCGAGCAGTACTTC
CASSTQPGEQYF
>TRBD2|.|TRBV19|TRBJ2-5
TGTGCCAGCCATCCTGGGGTGTTTGAGCGGGGGAGGGGAGAGACCCAGTACTTC
CASHPGVFERGRGETQYF
>.|.|TRBV20-1|TRBJ1-1
TGCAGTGCTCGCGCCAGGAGGAACACTGAAGCTTTCTTT
CSARARRNTEAFF
>TRBD1|few|TRBV20-1|TRBJ2-7
TGCAGTGCTATCAGCCGGGACAGAGCTACCTACGAGCAGTACTTC
CSAISRDRATYEQYF
>.|many|TRBV5-6|TRBJ2-5
TGTGCCAGCAGCTTCCTCGGAGTTAAACAAGAGACCCAGTACTTC
CASSFLGVKQETQYF
>.|.|TRBV20-1|TRBJ2-5
TGCAGTGCTGGTTGGGAGACCCAGTACTTC
CSAGWETQYF
>.|.|TRBV7-8|TRBJ1-6
TGTGCCAGCAGCCAAGCGGGGGGGTCACCCCTCCACTTT
CASSQAGGSPLHF
>TRBD2|many|TRBV4-1|TRBJ2-3
TGCGCCAGCAGCCAAGATGGACTAGGCGGAAGCACAGATACGCAGTATTTT
CASSQDGLGGSTDTQYF
>TRBD2|.|TRBV9|TRBJ2-1
TGTGCCAGCAGCGTGGGGGGGGTGAGCAATGAGCAGTTCTTC
CASSVGGVSNEQFF
>.|.|TRBV2|TRBJ1-2
TGTGCCAGCAGTGGAATGGGGGGCTACACCTTC
CASSGMGGYTF
>.|few|TRBV7-9|TRBJ2-5
TGTGCCAGCAGCTTAGGGGGTAGTGGAACCCTGGGGCAGGAGACCCAGTACTTC
CASSLGGSGTLGQETQYF
>.|.|TRBV20-1|TRBJ1-6
TGCAGTGCTAGATCAGGTTCGGGGCAGCTTAATTCACCCCTCCACTTT
CSARSGSGQLNSPLHF
>TRBD2|.|TRBV24-1|TRBJ2-3
TGTGCCACCAGTGATTTGCGGACTAGCGGGGGCACAGATACGCAGTATTTT
CATSDLRTSGGTDTQYF
>.|.|TRBV7-4|TRBJ1-4
TGTGCCAGCAGCGAGGGCCTCGGGGAAAAACTGTTTTTT
CASSEGLGEKLFF
>.|.|TRBV20-1|TRBJ2-7
TGCAGTGCTAGTTCGGGCACAGCCTACGAGCAGTACTTC
CSASSGTAYEQYF
>.|.|TRBV7-8|TRBJ1-6
TGTGCCAGCAGCCAGGTTGCCGGTTCACCCCTCCACTTT
CASSQVAGSPLHF
>TRBD2|.|TRBV7-8|TRBJ2-3
TGTGCCAGCAGCTTGGGACTAGCGGGGGGCTTTACCACAGATACGCAGTATTTT
CASSLGLAGGFTTDTQYF
>.|.|TRBV19|TRBJ1-5
TGTGCCAGTAGTCCCTTGCGAGGAGCTAGCAATCAGCCCCAGCATTTT
CASSPLRGASNQPQHF
>.|.|TRBV27|TRBJ2-7
TGTGCCAGCAGTTTGGGGCCTTCGACCTACGAGCAGTACTTC
CASSLGPSTYEQYF
>.|once|TRBV7-2|TRBJ1-1
TGTGCCAGCAGCTTAACGTTGCTTACTGGTGAAGCTTTCTTT
CASSLTLLTGEAFF
>.|.|TRBV20-1|TRBJ2-5
TGCAGTGCGTTAATACAAGGGCAGCCGGAGACCCAGTACTTC
CSALIQGQPETQYF
>.|.|TRBV9|TRBJ2-3
TGTGCCAGCAGCGGAAGACAGGCGGAGACAGATACGCAGTATTTT
CASSGRQAETDTQYF
>.|.|TRBV7-9|TRBJ1-6
TGTGCCAGCAGCTTAGATGGGGGCGATTCACCCCTCCACTTT
CASSLDGGDSPLHF
>.|.|TRBV20-1|TRBJ2-5
TGCAGTGCTAGAGATAGGCGAAGAGGGCGAGAGACCCAGTACTTC
CSARDRRRGRETQYF
>.|few|TRBV11-1|TRBJ2-4
TGTGCCAGCAGCTTAGGTAGCATGTGGGAGTTGGGCAAAAACATTCAGTACTTC
CASSLGSMWELGKNIQYF
>.|.|TRBV19|TRBJ2-6
TGTGCCAGTTATAGGACGGGTCACCTCTCTGGGGCCAACGTCCTGACTTTC
CASYRTGHLSGANVLTF
>.|.|TRBV19|TRBJ1-1
TGTGCCAGTAAATTGCACAGGGAGAACACTGAAGCTTTCTTT
CASKLHRENTEAFF
>TRBD2|.|TRBV5-1|TRBJ2-7
TGCGCCAGCAGCTCGGGAGGGGTCTCCTACGAGCAGTACTTC
CASSSGGVSYEQYF
>TRBD1|.|TRBV24-1|TRBJ2-7
TGTGCCACCAGTGATCCGCTGACAGGGGGCGATTACGAGCAGTACTTC
CATSDPLTGGDYEQYF
>TRBD1|.|TRBV2|TRBJ2-7
TGTGCCAGCAGTGATATGGATTGGGCAGGGGGCGACGAGCAGTACTTC
CASSDMDWAGGDEQYF